This paragraph covers one T cell receptor (beta chain) sequence. The method was immunoSEQ multiplex PCR; TCRdb's version includes in-frame clones alone and lacks a portion of them. The sample has about 710,000 clones, around 87% seen once. This entry is derived from a study of shared T cell receptors in the human thymus. CDR1 and CDR2 (germline): SQVTM, ANQGSEA. V dropped 2 bases and J dropped 4 bases, with 9 bases sitting between them. CDR3 length: 13 amino acids. These data also formed part of another study, on human thymus T cells. That source reports: Thymic tissue was derived from resections collected during corrective heart surgery. Both thymic and peripheral blood repertoires showed apparently biased V and J usage. Highly overlapping thymic repertoires in unrelated individuals were reported by related research.

V gene TRBV29-1 combines with J gene TRBJ1-3, with D tentatively TRBD1 (6 bases). The sequence came from a boy in the first two years of life with a congenital heart defect. Input material: thymocytes. The CDR3 bases are TGCAGCGTTGAAACAGGGTACGGAAACACCATATATTTT. Translation: CSVETGYGNTIYF.